This T cell receptor (beta chain) was recorded in a study of Ad26.COV2.S vaccination and SARS-CoV-2 variants. Data came from immunoSEQ multiplex PCR; TCRdb stores just in-frame clones and leaves some out. The sample lists about 94,000 clones, more than 70% seen once, with more than 15% in the top ten. V trimming: 1 base; J trimming: 10 bases; junction bases outside the gene matches: 8. The CDR3 sequence is 16 residues long. Germline V CDR1 and CDR2: SGHTA, FQGNSA. The sample was peripheral blood, taken after recovery from COVID-19. V usage is TRBV7-2 and J usage is TRBJ2-1, with TRBD2 matching 12 bases. This clonotype originated in a human donor who had recovered from COVID-19. The CDR3 DNA reads TGTGCCAGCAGCTTAGTGGGTCTAGCGGGAGGGGAGGAGCAGTTCTTC. Its translation is CASSLVGLAGGEEQFF. The entire variable domain, with the rest obtained from reference TRBV7-2 and TRBJ2-1, is as follows: GAGVSQSPSNKVTEKGKDVELRCDPISGHTALYWYRQSLGQGLEFLIYFQGNSAPDKSGLPSDRFSAERTGGSVSTLTIQRTQQEDSAVYLCASSLVGLAGGEEQFFGPGTRLTVL.